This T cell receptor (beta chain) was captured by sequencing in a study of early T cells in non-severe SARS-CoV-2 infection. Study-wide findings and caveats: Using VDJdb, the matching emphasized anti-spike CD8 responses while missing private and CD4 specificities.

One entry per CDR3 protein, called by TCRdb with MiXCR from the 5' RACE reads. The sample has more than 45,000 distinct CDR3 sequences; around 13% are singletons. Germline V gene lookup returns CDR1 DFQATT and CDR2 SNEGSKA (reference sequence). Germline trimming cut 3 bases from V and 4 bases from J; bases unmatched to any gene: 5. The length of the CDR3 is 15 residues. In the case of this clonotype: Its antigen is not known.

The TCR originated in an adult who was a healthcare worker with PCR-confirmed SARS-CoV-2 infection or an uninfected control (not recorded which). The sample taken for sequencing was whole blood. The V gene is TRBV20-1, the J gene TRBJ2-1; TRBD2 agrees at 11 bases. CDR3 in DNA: TGCAGTGCTAGCGTAGCGGGGGGGCCTTACAATGAGCAGTTCTTC. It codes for CSASVAGGPYNEQFF.